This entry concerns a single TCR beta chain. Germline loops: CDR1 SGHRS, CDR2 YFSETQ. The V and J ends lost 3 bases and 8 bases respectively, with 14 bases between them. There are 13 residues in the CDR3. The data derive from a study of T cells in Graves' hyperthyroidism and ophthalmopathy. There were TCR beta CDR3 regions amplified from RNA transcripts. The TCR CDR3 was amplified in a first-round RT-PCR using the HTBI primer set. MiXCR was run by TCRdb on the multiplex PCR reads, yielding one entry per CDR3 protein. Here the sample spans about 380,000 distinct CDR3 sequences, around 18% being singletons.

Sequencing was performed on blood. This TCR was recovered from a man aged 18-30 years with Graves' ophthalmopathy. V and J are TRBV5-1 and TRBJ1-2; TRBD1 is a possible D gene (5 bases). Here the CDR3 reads CASSSSGTTGYTF. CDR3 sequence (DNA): TGCGCCAGCAGCTCGTCCGGGACGACGGGCTACACCTTC.